This T cell receptor (beta chain) was found in a study of T-cell memory formation after mild COVID-19 (dated by TCRdb to about 2021). Broadly, across the study: Most TCR sequence clusters were specific to one of the two donors. In a couple of donors, T-cell clones that expanded and contracted after mild COVID-19 were followed by sequencing TCRalpha and TCRbeta repertoires longitudinally. Two young, previously healthy adult volunteers made up the cohort, one male and one female. Points the paper makes about the study in general: Contracting CD4+ clones were found mainly in CM and EM memory subsets, while CD8+ clones were enriched in EMRA. Only a couple of mild cases were covered in the study, and larger cohorts including severe cases with pre-infection samples were considered necessary. Balanced CD4/CD8 phenotypes were observed for clones contracting from day 15 to 85, whereas a bias towards CD4+ was observed for a second wave of clones expanding from day 15 to 37. The second-wave clones that peaked on day 37 were not confirmed to be SARS-CoV-2 specific. Some responding clones were detected in pre-infection memory, which suggested that pre-existing cross-reactive memory T cells had joined the SARS-CoV-2 response.

As for this clonotype: Its recognized antigen is unknown. Per-base qualities were not stored, and no clone one base away is much larger.

Measured from the cysteine to the phenylalanine, the CDR3 is 12 residues long. Only the CDR3 DNA is retained, 36 bases long and in frame from the first base. V is cut by 7 bases and J by 6 bases, and the space between the germline ends is 16 bases. The germline V gene (reference sequence) specifies DFQATT as CDR1 and SNEGSKA as CDR2. PBMCs were isolated by Ficoll-Paque density gradient centrifugation. The sequencer listed for this sample is Illumina NovaSeq 6000. TCRalpha and TCRbeta cDNA libraries were constructed by 5'RACE with constant-segment primers, with sample barcodes and unique molecular identifiers being introduced. RNA was extracted from every sample with Trizol reagent. Amplification of the libraries took two PCR steps, and the second step added a second sample barcode plus Illumina TruSeq adapters. Sequencing of the libraries was done on an Illumina NovaSeq, producing 2 x 150 bp paired-end reads. From the authors' description of their analysis: The reads were demultiplexed and collapsed into UMI-guided consensus sequences using migec v1.2.7. With mixcr v2.1.11, UMI consensuses were aligned to TRA and TRB V and J templates and assembled into clonotypes. Clonotypes were classified as expanded or contracted when called significant by both edgeR and NoisET, with noise models trained on biological replicates. For edgeR calls, the cutoffs were a false discovery rate-adjusted p below 0.01 and a log2 fold-change threshold of 1. As an exploratory analysis of dynamics, PCA with hierarchical clustering was applied to max-normalized trajectories of the 1000 most abundant clonotypes. Separately sequenced CD4+ and CD8+ repertoires were used to assign the CD4 or CD8 phenotype of responding clones. Through fastp at Q25 and MiXCR, TCRdb rebuilt clones from the public reads, retaining in-frame beta chains. Each CDR3 protein appears once, grouped with its most common genes and DNA. TCRdb, rather than the study authors, made the V and J calls. The sample table contains some 180,000 distinct CDR3 sequences; only one count was recorded for less than 20% of them. In total, the top ten clones hold around 3.9% of the sample.

This receptor was identified in a man aged 18 to 30 who had mild COVID-19 (a few samples of this study predate the infection). The sample titles of this study are shuffled in the database, so cell type and time point are left out; the donor was told from shared clones. Sequencing was carried out using PBMCs or a T cell subset sorted from them (not recorded which). Here the chain combines TRBV20-1 and TRBJ2-7; there is no confident call for the D gene. The nucleotide sequence is TGCAGTGGGGTTAAATATGAAGCCGAGCAGTACTTC. It specifies CSGVKYEAEQYF.